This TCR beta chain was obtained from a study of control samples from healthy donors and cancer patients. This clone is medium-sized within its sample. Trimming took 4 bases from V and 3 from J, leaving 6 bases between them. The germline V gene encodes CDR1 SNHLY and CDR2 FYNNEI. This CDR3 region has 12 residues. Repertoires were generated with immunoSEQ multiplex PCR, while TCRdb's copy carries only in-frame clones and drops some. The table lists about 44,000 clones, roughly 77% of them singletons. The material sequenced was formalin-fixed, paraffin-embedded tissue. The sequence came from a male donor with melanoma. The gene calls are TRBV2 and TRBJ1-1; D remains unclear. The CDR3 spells CASSVEYTEAFF. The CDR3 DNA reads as TGTGCCAGCAGTGTTGAGTACACTGAAGCTTTCTTT. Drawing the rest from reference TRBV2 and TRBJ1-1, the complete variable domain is EPEVTQTPSHQVTQMGQEVILRCVPISNHLYFYWYRQILGQKVEFLVSFYNNEISEKSEIFDDQFSVERPDGSNFTLKIRSTKLEDSAMYFCASSVEYTEAFFGQGTRLTVV.